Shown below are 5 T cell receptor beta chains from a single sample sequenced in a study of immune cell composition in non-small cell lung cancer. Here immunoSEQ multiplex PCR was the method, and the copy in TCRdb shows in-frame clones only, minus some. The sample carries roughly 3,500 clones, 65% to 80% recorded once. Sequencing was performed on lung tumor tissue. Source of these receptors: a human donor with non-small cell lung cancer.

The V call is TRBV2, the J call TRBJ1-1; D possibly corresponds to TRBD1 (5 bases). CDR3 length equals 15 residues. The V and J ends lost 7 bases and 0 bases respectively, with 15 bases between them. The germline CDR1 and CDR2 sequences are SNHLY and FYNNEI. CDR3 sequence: CASTKETAMNTEAFF. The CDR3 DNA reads TGTGCCAGCACCAAGGAGACAGCCATGAACACTGAAGCTTTCTTT.

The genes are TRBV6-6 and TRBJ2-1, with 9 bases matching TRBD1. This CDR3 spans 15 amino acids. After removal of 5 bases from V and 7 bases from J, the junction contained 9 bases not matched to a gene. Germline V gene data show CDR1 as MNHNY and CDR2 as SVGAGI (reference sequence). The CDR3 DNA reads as TGTGCCAGCAGTCGTCCGGGGACAGGGTTTAATGAGCAGTTCTTC. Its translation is CASSRPGTGFNEQFF.

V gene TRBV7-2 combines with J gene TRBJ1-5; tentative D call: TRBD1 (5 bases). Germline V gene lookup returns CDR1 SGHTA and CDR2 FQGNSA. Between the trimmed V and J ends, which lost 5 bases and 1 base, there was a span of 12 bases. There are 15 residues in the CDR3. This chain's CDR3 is CASSPLRGSNQPQHF. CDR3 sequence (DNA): TGTGCCAGCAGCCCTCTAAGGGGCAGCAATCAGCCCCAGCATTTT. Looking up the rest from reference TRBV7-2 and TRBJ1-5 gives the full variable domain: GAGVSQSPSNKVTEKGKDVELRCDPISGHTALYWYRQSLGQGLEFLIYFQGNSAPDKSGLPSDRFSAERTGGSVSTLTIQRTQQEDSAVYLCASSPLRGSNQPQHFGDGTRLSIL.

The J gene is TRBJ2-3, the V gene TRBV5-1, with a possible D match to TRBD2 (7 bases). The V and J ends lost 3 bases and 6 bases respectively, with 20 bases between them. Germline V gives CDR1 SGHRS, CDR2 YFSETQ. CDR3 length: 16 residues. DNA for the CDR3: TGCGCCAGCAGCTCCCCCCGGCGGGGGCCGAAGGATACGCAGTATTTT. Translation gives CASSSPRRGPKDTQYF.

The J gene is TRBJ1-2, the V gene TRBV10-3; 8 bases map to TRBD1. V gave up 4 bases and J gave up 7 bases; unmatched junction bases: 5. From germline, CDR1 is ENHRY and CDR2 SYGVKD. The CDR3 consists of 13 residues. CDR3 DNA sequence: TGTGCCATCAGTGGGACAGGGATTGGTGGCTACACCTTC. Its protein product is CAISGTGIGGYTF.